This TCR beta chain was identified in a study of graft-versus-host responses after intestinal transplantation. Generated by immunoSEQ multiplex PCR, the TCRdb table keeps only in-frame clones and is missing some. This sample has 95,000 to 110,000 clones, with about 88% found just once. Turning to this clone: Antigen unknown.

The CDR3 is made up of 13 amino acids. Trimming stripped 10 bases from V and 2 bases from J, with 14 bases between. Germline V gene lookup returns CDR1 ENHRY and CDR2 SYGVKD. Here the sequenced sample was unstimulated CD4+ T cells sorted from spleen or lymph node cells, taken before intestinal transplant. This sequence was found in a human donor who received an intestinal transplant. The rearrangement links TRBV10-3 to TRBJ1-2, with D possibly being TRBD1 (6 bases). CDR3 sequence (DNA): TGTGCCACACGGGGGGGCGCCAACTATGGCTACACCTTC. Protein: CATRGGANYGYTF.